This T cell receptor beta chain came from a study of blood T cell repertoires in COVID-19. Assay used: immunoSEQ multiplex PCR; TCRdb lists only in-frame clones, some missing. The data contain roughly 93,000 clones, 75% to 90% of them singletons. The CDR3 covers 13 residues. V dropped 9 bases and J dropped 5; count of bases not matched to a gene: 6. Germline V gene lookup returns CDR1 KGHDR and CDR2 SFDVKD. Sequenced input: peripheral blood. The sequence was obtained from a human donor in a cohort sampled during active COVID-19. The rearrangement uses TRBV24-1 and TRBJ2-7, with 10 bases fitting TRBD2. CDR3 residues: CATESSGSDEQYF. The CDR3 nucleotides are TGTGCCACCGAGTCTAGCGGGAGCGACGAGCAGTACTTC.